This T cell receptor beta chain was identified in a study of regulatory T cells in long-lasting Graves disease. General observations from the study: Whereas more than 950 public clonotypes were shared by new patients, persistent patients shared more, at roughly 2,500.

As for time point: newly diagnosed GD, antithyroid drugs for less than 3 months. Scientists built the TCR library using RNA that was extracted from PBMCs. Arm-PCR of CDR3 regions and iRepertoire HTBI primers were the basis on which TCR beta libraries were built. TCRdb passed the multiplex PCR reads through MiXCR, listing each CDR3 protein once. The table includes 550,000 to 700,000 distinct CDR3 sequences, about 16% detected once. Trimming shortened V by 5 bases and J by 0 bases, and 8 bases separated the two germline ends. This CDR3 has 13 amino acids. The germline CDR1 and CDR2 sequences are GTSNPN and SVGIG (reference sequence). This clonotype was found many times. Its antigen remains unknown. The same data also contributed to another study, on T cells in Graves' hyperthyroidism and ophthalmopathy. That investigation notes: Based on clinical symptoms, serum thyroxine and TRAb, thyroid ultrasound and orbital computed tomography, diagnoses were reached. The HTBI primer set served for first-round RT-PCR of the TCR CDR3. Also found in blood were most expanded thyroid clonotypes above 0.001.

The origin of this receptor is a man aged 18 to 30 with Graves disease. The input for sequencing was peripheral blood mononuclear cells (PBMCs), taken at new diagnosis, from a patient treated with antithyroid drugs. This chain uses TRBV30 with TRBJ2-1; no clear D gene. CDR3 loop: CAWCAVSYNEQFF. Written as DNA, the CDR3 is TGTGCCTGGTGTGCGGTCTCCTACAATGAGCAGTTCTTC. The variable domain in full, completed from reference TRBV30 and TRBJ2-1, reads SQTIHQWPATLVQPVGSPLSLECTVEGTSNPNLYWYRQAAGRGLQLLFYSVGIGQISSEVPQNLSASRPQDRQFILSSKKLLLSDSGFYLCAWCAVSYNEQFFGPGTRLTVL.